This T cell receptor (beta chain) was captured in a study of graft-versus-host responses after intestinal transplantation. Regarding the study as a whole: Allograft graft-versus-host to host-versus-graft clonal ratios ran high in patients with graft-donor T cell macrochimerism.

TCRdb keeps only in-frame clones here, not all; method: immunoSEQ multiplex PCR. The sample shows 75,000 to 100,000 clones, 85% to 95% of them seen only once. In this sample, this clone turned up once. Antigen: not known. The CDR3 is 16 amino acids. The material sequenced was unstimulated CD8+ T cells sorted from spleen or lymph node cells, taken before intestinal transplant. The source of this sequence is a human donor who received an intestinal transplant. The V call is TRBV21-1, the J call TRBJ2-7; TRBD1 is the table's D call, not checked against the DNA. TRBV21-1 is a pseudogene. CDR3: CASSSKGTGSSYEQYF. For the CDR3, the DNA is TGTGCCAGCAGCTCGAAGGGGACAGGAAGCTCCTACGAGCAGTACTTC.